The 8 T cell receptor beta chains in this list originate from one sample, sequenced in a study of blood T cell repertoires in COVID-19. Sequencing was performed with immunoSEQ multiplex PCR; in TCRdb, only in-frame clones are kept and a portion is missing. The sample lists fewer than 350,000 clones, 81% occurring once. Sequencing used peripheral blood. The receptor set was obtained from a woman in her fifties or sixties with active or convalescent COVID-19.

This clone was seen ten or more times. The chain joins TRBV5-6 to TRBJ1-2; 9 bases align to TRBD1. Per the germline V gene, CDR1 is SGHDT and CDR2 is YYEEEE. The CDR3 loop spans 17 amino acids. J was trimmed by 6 bases and V by 1 base; bases with no gene match: 13. The CDR3 DNA reads TGTGCCAGCAGCTTGCCGATGGGGACAGGGCTGCGGAATGGCTACACCTTC. Translation gives CASSLPMGTGLRNGYTF.

This clone was seen more than once but under ten times. The V gene is TRBV6-5, the J gene TRBJ2-7, with D unclear. The CDR3 is made up of 13 amino acids. With 5 bases removed from V and 7 bases from J, the gap between germline ends came to 15 bases. Per the germline V gene, CDR1 is MNHEY and CDR2 is SVGAGI. CDR3 DNA sequence: TGTGCCAGCAGTCCTACTTTTCCACGAGAGCAGTACTTC. It encodes CASSPTFPREQYF.

The chain combines TRBV9 with TRBJ1-4; D call uncertain. Germline CDR1 is SGDLS and CDR2 is YYNGEE. CDR3 length equals 14 residues. V shed 0 bases and J shed 5 bases, with 8 bases lying between them. Here the CDR3 reads CASSVDGENEKLFF. For the CDR3, the DNA is TGTGCCAGCAGCGTAGACGGAGAGAATGAAAAACTGTTTTTT.

The V call is TRBV3-1 (or the pseudogene TRBV3-2), the J call TRBJ1-1; D unclear. The germline V and J ends were trimmed by 0 bases and 3 bases, with 20 bases remaining between them. This CDR3 contains 18 residues. Germline V CDR1 and CDR2: LGHDT, YNNKEL (reference sequence). CDR3 loop: CASSQDLARMGKDTEAFF. CDR3 bases: TGTGCCAGCAGCCAAGATCTTGCGAGGATGGGTAAGGACACTGAAGCTTTCTTT.

V is TRBV6-6 and J is TRBJ2-1; 10 bases are shared with TRBD1. The ends lost 5 bases at V and 8 bases at J; junction bases unmatched: 6. Germline CDR1 and CDR2: MNHNY and SVGAGI (reference sequence). The CDR3 covers 14 residues. In DNA, the CDR3 is TGTGCCAGCAGTCGGGGACAGGGGTGGGATGAGCAGTTCTTC. Translation: CASSRGQGWDEQFF.

This clone was recorded once. The chain recombines TRBV18 with TRBJ1-4, with a possible D match to TRBD1 (6 bases). The CDR3 is 15 residues long. V lost 4 bases to trimming and J lost 8 bases, with 17 bases between them. Per the germline V gene, CDR1 is KGHSH and CDR2 is LQKENI. The CDR3 nucleotides are TGTGCCAGCTCACTGGACAGACACCAGGGGGAAAAACTGTTTTTT. The encoded protein is CASSLDRHQGEKLFF.

The V and J genes are TRBV5-1 and TRBJ1-1; the D is unclear. Germline CDR1 is SGHRS and CDR2 is YFSETQ. V was pared by 2 bases and J by 1 base, with 15 bases between. This CDR3 region has 16 residues. Here the CDR3 DNA reads TGCGCCAGCAGCTTCGGTATCAGGCTTACGAACACTGAAGCTTTCTTT. Translating gives CASSFGIRLTNTEAFF.

The V gene is TRBV5-1, the J gene TRBJ2-2; tentatively, D is TRBD2 (6 bases). CDR1 and CDR2 from the germline V gene are SGHRS and YFSETQ. V gave up 0 bases and J gave up 1 base, with 7 bases separating them. CDR3 length equals 15 residues. CDR3 DNA: TGCGCCAGCAGCTTGGACGGGGGGAACACCGGGGAGCTGTTTTTT. It codes for CASSLDGGNTGELFF.